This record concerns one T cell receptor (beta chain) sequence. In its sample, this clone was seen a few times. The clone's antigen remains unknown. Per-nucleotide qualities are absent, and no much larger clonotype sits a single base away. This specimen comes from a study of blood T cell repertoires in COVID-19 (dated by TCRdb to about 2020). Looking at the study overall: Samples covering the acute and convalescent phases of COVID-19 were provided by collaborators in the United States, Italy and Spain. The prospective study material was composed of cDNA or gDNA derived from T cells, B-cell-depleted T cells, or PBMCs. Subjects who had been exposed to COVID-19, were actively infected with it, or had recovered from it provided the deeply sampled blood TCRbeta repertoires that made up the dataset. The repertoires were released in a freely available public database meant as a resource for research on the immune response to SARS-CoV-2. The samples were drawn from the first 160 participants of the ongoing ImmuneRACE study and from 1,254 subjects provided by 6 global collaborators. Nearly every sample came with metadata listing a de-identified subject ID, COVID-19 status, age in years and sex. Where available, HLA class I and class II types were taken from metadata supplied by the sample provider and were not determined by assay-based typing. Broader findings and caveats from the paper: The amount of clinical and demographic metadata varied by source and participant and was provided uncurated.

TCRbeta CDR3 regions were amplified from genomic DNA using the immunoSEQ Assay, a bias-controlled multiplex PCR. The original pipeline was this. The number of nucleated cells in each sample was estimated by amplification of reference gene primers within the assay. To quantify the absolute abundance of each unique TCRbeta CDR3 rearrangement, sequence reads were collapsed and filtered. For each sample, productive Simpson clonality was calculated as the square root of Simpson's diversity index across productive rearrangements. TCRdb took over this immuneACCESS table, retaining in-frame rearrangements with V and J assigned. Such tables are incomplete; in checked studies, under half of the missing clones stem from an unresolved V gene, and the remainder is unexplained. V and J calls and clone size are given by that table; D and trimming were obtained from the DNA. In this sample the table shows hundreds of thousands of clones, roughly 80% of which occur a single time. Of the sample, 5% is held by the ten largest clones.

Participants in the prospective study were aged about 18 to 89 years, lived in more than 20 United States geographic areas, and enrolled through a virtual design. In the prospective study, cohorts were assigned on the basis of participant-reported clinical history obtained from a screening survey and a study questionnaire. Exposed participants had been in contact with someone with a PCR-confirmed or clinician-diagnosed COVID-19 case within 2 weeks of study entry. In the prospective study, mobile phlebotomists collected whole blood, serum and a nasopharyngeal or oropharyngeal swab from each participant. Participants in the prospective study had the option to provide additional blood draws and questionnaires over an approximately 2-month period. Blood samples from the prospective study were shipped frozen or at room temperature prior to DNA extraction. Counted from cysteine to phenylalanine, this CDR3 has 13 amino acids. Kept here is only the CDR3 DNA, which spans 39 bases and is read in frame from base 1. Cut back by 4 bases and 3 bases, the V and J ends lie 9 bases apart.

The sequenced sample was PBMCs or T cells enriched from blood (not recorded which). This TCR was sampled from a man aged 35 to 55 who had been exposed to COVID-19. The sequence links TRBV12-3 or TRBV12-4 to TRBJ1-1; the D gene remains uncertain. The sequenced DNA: TGTGCCAGCAGTTGGAGTCGTGACACTGAAGCTTTCTTT. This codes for CASSWSRDTEAFF.